The T cell receptor (beta chain) under discussion was sequenced for a study of T cells in localized non-small cell lung cancer. Whole-study results and caveats: A median of approximately 50 clones ranked among the top 100 in tumor appeared in adjacent lung.

Germline CDR1 KGHSH, CDR2 LQKENI. The CDR3 contains 16 residues. V was cut by 2 bases and J by 0 bases, with 11 bases left in between. Profiled with immunoSEQ multiplex PCR; TCRdb holds only in-frame clones, not every one. The table lists about 28,000 clones, approximately 83% of them singletons. To note about this clone: Antigen specificity is unknown.

Sequencing used peripheral blood mononuclear cells, obtained before any cancer treatment. The rearrangement uses TRBV18 and TRBJ2-1, with a weak D call TRBD1 (5 bases). This receptor was taken from a man between 40 and 70 years old with stage III lung adenocarcinoma. This CDR3 reads CASSPSRGSSYNEQFF. Written as DNA, the CDR3 is TGTGCCAGCTCACCAAGTAGGGGAAGCTCCTACAATGAGCAGTTCTTC.